Listed below are T cell receptor beta chains from one sample, sequenced in a study of OX40 agonist ivuxolimab in advanced cancers. Generated by immunoSEQ multiplex PCR, the TCRdb table keeps only in-frame clones and is missing some. The table shows 81,000 or so clones, with 70% to 90% occurring only once. Source: CD4+ or CD8+ T cells sorted from blood, taken in a trial of the OX40 agonist ivuxolimab. The receptors were sampled from an adult with an advanced solid tumor such as melanoma, head and neck, liver or kidney cancer. CDR3s include the opening cysteine and the closing phenylalanine or tryptophan. A D gene is named only where the DNA matches it firmly. Size is stated for part of the rows, as once, few or many counts, or as a class when the clone is expanded.

V gene: TRBV21-1; J gene: TRBJ1-2; D gene: .; clone size: .; CDR3 protein: CASTQRGGRGDGYTF; CDR3 DNA: TGTGCCAGCACCCAAAGGGGGGGCAGGGGGGATGGCTACACCTTC
V gene: TRBV28; J gene: TRBJ2-6; D gene: .; clone size: .; CDR3 protein: CASMSRYGANVLTF; CDR3 DNA: TGTGCCAGCATGTCGAGGTATGGGGCCAACGTCCTGACTTTC
V gene: TRBV6-1; J gene: TRBJ1-1; D gene: .; clone size: once; CDR3 protein: CASSERTVNTEAFF; CDR3 DNA: TGTGCCAGCAGTGAAAGAACGGTGAACACTGAAGCTTTCTTT
V gene: TRBV28; J gene: TRBJ2-7; D gene: TRBD2; clone size: .; CDR3 protein: CASRGTSGLSSYEQYF; CDR3 DNA: TGTGCCAGCAGGGGGACTAGCGGGCTGAGCTCCTACGAGCAGTACTTC
V gene: TRBV6-1; J gene: TRBJ2-3; D gene: TRBD1; clone size: .; CDR3 protein: CASSDGRGDRADTQYF; CDR3 DNA: TGTGCCAGCAGTGATGGACGGGGGGACAGGGCTGATACGCAGTATTTT
V gene: TRBV27; J gene: TRBJ1-1; D gene: .; clone size: .; CDR3 protein: CASSLNRNTEAFF; CDR3 DNA: TGTGCCAGCAGTTTAAACAGAAACACTGAAGCTTTCTTT
V gene: TRBV19; J gene: TRBJ2-5; D gene: .; clone size: .; CDR3 protein: CASSLTGGSQYF; CDR3 DNA: TGTGCCAGTAGTCTAACGGGGGGCTCCCAGTACTTC
V gene: TRBV7-2; J gene: TRBJ2-1; D gene: .; clone size: .; CDR3 protein: CASNRGVSEQFF; CDR3 DNA: TGTGCCAGCAACCGTGGGGTGAGTGAGCAGTTCTTC
V gene: TRBV18; J gene: TRBJ2-5; D gene: .; clone size: .; CDR3 protein: CASSLVREVGQETQYF; CDR3 DNA: TGTGCCAGCTCCCTGGTAAGGGAGGTGGGACAAGAGACCCAGTACTTC
V gene: TRBV29-1; J gene: TRBJ1-2; D gene: .; clone size: .; CDR3 protein: CSVERSYGYTF; CDR3 DNA: TGCAGCGTTGAAAGGTCGTATGGCTACACCTTC
V gene: TRBV6-5; J gene: TRBJ2-7; D gene: TRBD1; clone size: few; CDR3 protein: CASRAHSTGDEQYF; CDR3 DNA: TGTGCCAGCAGGGCACATTCGACAGGGGACGAGCAGTACTTC
V gene: TRBV7-2; J gene: TRBJ2-7; D gene: .; clone size: .; CDR3 protein: CASSFYRVHEQYF; CDR3 DNA: TGTGCCAGCAGCTTTTACAGGGTCCACGAGCAGTACTTC
V gene: TRBV7-3; J gene: TRBJ2-5; D gene: .; clone size: .; CDR3 protein: CASSRTSGLAGETQYF; CDR3 DNA: TGTGCCAGCAGTCGAACCTCCGGGTTGGCGGGAGAGACCCAGTACTTC
V gene: TRBV4-1; J gene: TRBJ1-2; D gene: .; clone size: .; CDR3 protein: CASSQDSYYGYTF; CDR3 DNA: TGCGCCAGCAGCCAGGACAGCTACTATGGCTACACCTTC
V gene: TRBV7-8; J gene: TRBJ2-7; D gene: TRBD2; clone size: .; CDR3 protein: CASGLKRGGSVVEGSYEQYF; CDR3 DNA: TGTGCCAGCGGATTAAAGCGGGGCGGGTCCGTGGTTGAGGGCTCCTACGAGCAGTACTTC
V gene: TRBV6-6; J gene: TRBJ1-1; D gene: .; clone size: .; CDR3 protein: CASSSSDRNTEAFF; CDR3 DNA: TGTGCCAGCAGTTCCTCGGACAGGAACACTGAAGCTTTCTTT
V gene: TRBV5-1; J gene: TRBJ2-5; D gene: .; clone size: .; CDR3 protein: CASSRTSGGAGETQYF; CDR3 DNA: TGCGCCAGCAGCCGGACTAGTGGGGGGGCCGGGGAGACCCAGTACTTC
V gene: TRBV7-8; J gene: TRBJ2-7; D gene: TRBD1; clone size: .; CDR3 protein: CASSLGTGEREQYF; CDR3 DNA: TGTGCCAGCAGCTTAGGGACAGGGGAACGCGAGCAGTACTTC
V gene: TRBV6-5; J gene: TRBJ2-1; D gene: .; clone size: .; CDR3 protein: CASGTSYNEQFF; CDR3 DNA: TGTGCCAGTGGGACATCGTACAATGAGCAGTTCTTC
V gene: TRBV4-3; J gene: TRBJ1-5; D gene: .; clone size: few; CDR3 protein: CASSQVVGAVGQPQHF; CDR3 DNA: TGCGCCAGCAGCCAAGTGGTGGGTGCGGTAGGTCAGCCCCAGCATTTT
V gene: TRBV10-3; J gene: TRBJ2-2; D gene: .; clone size: .; CDR3 protein: CAISQARLVRGNTGELFF; CDR3 DNA: TGTGCCATCTCACAAGCCCGTCTTGTCAGGGGGAACACCGGGGAGCTGTTTTTT
V gene: TRBV12-5; J gene: TRBJ2-5; D gene: TRBD1; clone size: .; CDR3 protein: CASGLEQGAGETQYF; CDR3 DNA: TGTGCTAGTGGTTTGGAACAGGGGGCTGGGGAGACCCAGTACTTC
V gene: TRBV5-5; J gene: TRBJ2-3; D gene: .; clone size: once; CDR3 protein: CASSLAPDTYTQYF; CDR3 DNA: TGTGCCAGCAGCCTTGCCCCGGACACGTATACGCAGTATTTT
V gene: TRBV7-3; J gene: TRBJ1-1; D gene: .; clone size: .; CDR3 protein: CASSLLGAGTEAFF; CDR3 DNA: TGTGCCAGCAGCTTATTGGGAGCGGGGACAGAAGCTTTCTTT
V gene: TRBV11-2; J gene: TRBJ2-2; D gene: .; clone size: .; CDR3 protein: CASSSPGKRTGELFF; CDR3 DNA: TGTGCCAGCAGCTCCCCAGGGAAGCGGACCGGGGAGCTGTTTTTT
V gene: TRBV18; J gene: TRBJ1-4; D gene: .; clone size: .; CDR3 protein: CASSPQGEKLFF; CDR3 DNA: TGTGCCAGCTCACCACAGGGTGAAAAACTGTTTTTT
V gene: TRBV7-3; J gene: TRBJ1-1; D gene: .; clone size: .; CDR3 protein: CASRPPGGRQREAFF; CDR3 DNA: TGTGCCAGCAGGCCCCCGGGGGGGCGCCAGAGGGAAGCTTTCTTT
V gene: TRBV28; J gene: TRBJ1-5; D gene: .; clone size: .; CDR3 protein: CASSLTGYGNQPQHF; CDR3 DNA: TGTGCCAGCAGTTTAACAGGGTATGGCAATCAGCCCCAGCATTTT
V gene: TRBV15; J gene: TRBJ2-1; D gene: .; clone size: .; CDR3 protein: CATSRDMGRHEQFF; CDR3 DNA: TGTGCCACCAGCAGAGATATGGGGAGGCATGAGCAGTTCTTC
V gene: TRBV7-2; J gene: TRBJ2-5; D gene: .; clone size: .; CDR3 protein: CASSPWATTQETQYF; CDR3 DNA: TGTGCCAGCAGCCCCTGGGCCACGACCCAAGAGACCCAGTACTTC
V gene: TRBV7-3; J gene: TRBJ2-1; D gene: TRBD2; clone size: once; CDR3 protein: CASSLYGRGGYNEQFF; CDR3 DNA: TGTGCCAGCAGCCTCTATGGGCGGGGGGGATACAATGAGCAGTTCTTC